The entry below describes one T cell receptor beta chain. Its antigen is unidentified. The record originates from a study of coeliac disease. CDR1 is MGHRA and CDR2 is YSYEKL in the germline V gene. The CDR3 length is 16 residues. General observations from the study: TRB repertoires were largely private, with most amino acid sequences found in only one sample.

Assay used: immunoSEQ multiplex PCR; TCRdb lists only in-frame clones, some missing. The table includes some 6,200 clones, 55% to 75% detected once. This receptor was identified in a man between 65 and 80 years old with active celiac disease. This chain connects TRBV4-1 to TRBJ2-5; 7 nucleotides match TRBD1. The DNA end lines up better with TRBJ2-7; the J call may be wrong. The specimen was lymphocytes from the gut lamina propria. The CDR3 is CASSQDAGGSSYEQYF. In DNA form, the CDR3 reads TGCGCCAGCAGCCAAGATGCAGGGGGATCCTCCTACGAGCAGTACTTC.